The 27 T cell receptor beta chains in this list originate from one sample, sequenced in a study of CD4 T cells in relation to SARS-CoV-2 and coronaviruses (dated by TCRdb to the early 2020s). These receptors' antigens are unknown. The library was built by means of the immunoSEQ multiplex PCR assay. Here the immuneACCESS table is served through TCRdb, limited to in-frame sequences with V and J called. Missing clones are a known gap in these copies; in checked studies unresolved V genes cover under half, and the rest lacks a known reason. The sample includes about 40,000 clones, with 70% to 85% observed a single time. The top ten clonotypes cover about a fifth of the sample. Sequencing was performed on memory CD4+ T cells from PBMCs, cultured in vitro. According to the study, the label for this sample's cell subset or site signals: memory (non-naive) CD4+ T cells. The source of these receptors is an adult with COVID-19.

The V and J genes are TRBV15 and TRBJ2-5; D uncertain. This CDR3 comprises 13 residues. Germline-derived CDR1 and CDR2 are LNHNV and YYDKDF (reference sequence). V gave up 1 base and J gave up 5 bases, with 8 bases separating them. The CDR3 bases are TGTGCCACCAGCAGAGTGGTCAAGGAGACCCAGTACTTC. Its translation is CATSRVVKETQYF.

The V gene is TRBV12-5, the J gene TRBJ2-2; D is ambiguous. CDR3 size: 14 residues. V lost 2 bases and J lost 0, with 4 bases in between. CDR1 LGHNT and CDR2 FRNRAP come from the germline V gene. The CDR3 DNA follows: TGTGCTAGTGGTTTGTGGCCGAACACCGGGGAGCTGTTTTTT. The encoded protein is CASGLWPNTGELFF.

The chain recombines TRBV24-1 with TRBJ2-1; 9 nucleotides line up with TRBD2. V shed 4 bases, J shed 6 bases, and the junction held 9 bases outside the gene matches. This CDR3 has 16 residues. Germline loops: CDR1 KGHDR, CDR2 SFDVKD. The CDR3: CATSDTRAGGPNEQFF. CDR3 nucleotides: TGTGCCACCAGTGACACCCGGGCGGGAGGGCCCAATGAGCAGTTCTTC.

This clone was detected only once. This sequence joins TRBV19 and TRBJ2-5; TRBD1 matches 9 bases. Germline trimming cut 4 bases from V and 6 bases from J; bases unmatched to any gene: 12. This CDR3 region has 16 residues. Germline loops: CDR1 LNHDA, CDR2 SQIVND (reference sequence). Here the CDR3 reads CASSKDRDRAGKTQYF. The CDR3 nucleotides are TGTGCCAGTAGTAAAGACCGGGACAGGGCGGGAAAGACCCAGTACTTC.

This clone was seen a single time. CDR3 bases: TGTGCCAGCAGTCCCTACCCGGGGGAGACCCAGTACTTC. Translated, it gives CASSPYPGETQYF. The J gene is TRBJ2-5, the V gene TRBV28; tentative D call: TRBD2 (5 bases). This CDR3 is 13 amino acids long. With 5 bases removed from V and 5 bases from J, the gap between germline ends came to 12 bases. Germline V CDR1 and CDR2: MDHEN, SYDVKM.

This clone was seen a few times. The chain links TRBV6-2 or TRBV6-3 to TRBJ2-1; the match to TRBD2 covers 7 bases. The V segment lost 3 bases and the J segment 4 bases; nucleotides outside the gene matches: 3. Germline-derived CDR1 and CDR2 are MNHEY and SVGEGT. CDR3 length equals 14 residues. CDR3 protein: CASSYAGEYNEQFF. As DNA, the CDR3 is TGTGCCAGCAGTTATGCGGGAGAGTACAATGAGCAGTTCTTC.

The J gene is TRBJ2-1, the V gene TRBV2; TRBD2 aligns across 12 bases. V gave up 6 bases and J gave up 10 bases; unmatched junction bases: 10. Germline V gives CDR1 SNHLY, CDR2 FYNNEI. The CDR3 contains 15 residues. Here the CDR3 reads CASRETSGSLSEQFF. The DNA for the CDR3 is TGTGCCAGCAGGGAGACTAGCGGGAGTTTGAGCGAGCAGTTCTTC.

The chain uses TRBV7-9 and TRBJ1-6, with D possibly being TRBD1 (6 bases). V lost 5 bases and J 9 bases, leaving 17 bases between the germline ends. Germline V CDR1 and CDR2: SEHNR, FQNEAQ (reference sequence). The CDR3 runs 15 residues. The CDR3 coding sequence is TGTGCCAGCAGCGCAACAGGGTCTGGGTCTTCACCCCTCCACTTT. It is translated as CASSATGSGSSPLHF.

The V call is TRBV7-3, the J call TRBJ2-1, with 7 bases identical to TRBD2. Germline V CDR1 and CDR2: SGHTA, FQGTGA. CDR3 length equals 14 residues. The junction had 2 bases not matched to a gene; V was cut back by 4 bases and J by 2 bases. CDR3 in amino acids: CASSYGGTYNEQFF. CDR3 in DNA: TGTGCCAGCAGCTACGGGGGGACCTACAATGAGCAGTTCTTC.

This clone has more than one count but fewer than ten. The chain is built from TRBV3-1 (or the pseudogene TRBV3-2) and TRBJ2-7; 10 bases fit TRBD2. After removal of 4 bases from V and 3 bases from J, the junction contained 6 bases not matched to a gene. The CDR3 has 15 residues. Looked up from germline, CDR1 is LGHDT and CDR2 is YNNKEL (reference sequence). The CDR3 here is CASSPATSGYYEQYF. The CDR3 DNA reads as TGTGCCAGCAGCCCGGCGACTAGCGGGTACTACGAGCAGTACTTC.

The chain employs TRBV2 and TRBJ2-3; D not certain. This CDR3 contains 13 residues. The ends were cut back, 0 bases at V and 4 bases at J, with 5 bases in the middle. Germline CDR1 and CDR2: SNHLY and FYNNEI. The CDR3: CASSEAGADTQYF. Written as DNA, the CDR3 is TGTGCCAGCAGTGAAGCGGGTGCAGATACGCAGTATTTT.

The chain couples TRBV19 to TRBJ2-2; tentatively, D is TRBD2 (6 bases). The ends were cut back, 7 bases at V and 5 bases at J, with 17 bases in the middle. Germline V gene sequence: CDR1 LNHDA, CDR2 SQIVND (reference sequence). The CDR3 length is 15 residues. CDR3 in DNA: TGTGCCAGTATCCGAGACCCGGGGGTTACCGGGGAGCTGTTTTTT. This encodes CASIRDPGVTGELFF.

The V gene is TRBV27, the J gene TRBJ1-1, with TRBD1 matching 11 bases. The junction had 13 bases not matched to a gene; V was cut back by 4 bases and J by 9 bases. The CDR3 runs 16 residues. Germline V lookup: CDR1 MNHEY, CDR2 SMNVEV (reference sequence). CDR3 in amino acids: CASSSPGQGDPTQAFF. The CDR3 DNA is TGTGCCAGCAGTTCCCCGGGACAGGGGGACCCCACGCAAGCTTTCTTT.

The V and J genes are TRBV7-3 and TRBJ2-6; no clear D. V was cut by 10 bases and J by 2 bases, with 12 bases left in between. The CDR3 totals 14 residues. Germline loops: CDR1 SGHTA, CDR2 FQGTGA. The CDR3 loop reads CATRPGPGANVLTF. The CDR3 region has the DNA TGTGCCACCAGGCCGGGCCCTGGGGCCAACGTCCTGACTTTC.

The chain is built from TRBV21-1 and TRBJ1-1. TRBV21-1 is annotated as a pseudogene. This CDR3 comprises 16 residues. The CDR3 is CASSKEGRGGVLVAFF. The CDR3 DNA is TGTGCCAGCAGCAAAGAGGGTAGGGGGGGGGTCTTAGTAGCTTTCTTT.

V and J are TRBV12-3 or TRBV12-4 and TRBJ1-2; D uncertain. The CDR3 is 13 residues long. V was shortened by 7 bases and J by 0 bases, with 9 bases between the two germline ends. The CDR3 bases are TGTGCCAGCACCCTGTTTTCTAACTATGGCTACACCTTC. Its translation is CASTLFSNYGYTF.

The chain carries TRBV7-2 and TRBJ2-1, with D perhaps matching TRBD2 (5 bases). This CDR3 comprises 13 residues. The V end lost 4 bases, the J end lost 9 bases, and 13 bases lay between the germline ends. Germline lookup yields CDR1 SGHTA and CDR2 FQGNSA. Here the CDR3 reads CASSYRPSGEQFF. The CDR3 bases are TGTGCCAGCAGCTACCGTCCCAGCGGTGAGCAGTTCTTC.

This chain uses TRBV27 with TRBJ1-4; 10 bases map to TRBD1. The germline CDR1 and CDR2 sequences are MNHEY and SMNVEV (reference sequence). CDR3 size: 14 residues. Trimming took 7 bases from V and 4 from J; bases not matched to a gene: 3. The CDR3 nucleotides read TGTGCCAGCAACTGGGACAGGGGTAATGAAAAACTGTTTTTT. Protein sequence: CASNWDRGNEKLFF.

The chain carries TRBV6-5 and TRBJ2-3; 9 bases agree with TRBD2. Germline CDR1 is MNHEY and CDR2 is SVGAGI. The CDR3 length is 16 residues. After removal of 2 bases from V and 3 bases from J, the junction contained 6 bases not matched to a gene. The CDR3, as DNA: TGTGCCAGCAGTTACGAGGCGGGAGGGCCGACAGATACGCAGTATTTT. This translates into CASSYEAGGPTDTQYF.

V usage is TRBV20-1 and J usage is TRBJ2-3; 11 nucleotides line up with TRBD2. Per the germline V gene, CDR1 is DFQATT and CDR2 is SNEGSKA (reference sequence). CDR3 length: 15 residues. Trimming took 4 bases from V and 2 from J; bases not matched to a gene: 5. The CDR3 DNA sequence: TGCAGTGCTATTGAACTAGCGGGAGACACAGATACGCAGTATTTT. The encoded protein is CSAIELAGDTDTQYF.

This clone was picked up one time. V usage is TRBV10-2 and J usage is TRBJ2-3, with TRBD2 matching 8 bases. The CDR3 runs 15 residues. CDR1 is WSHSY and CDR2 is SAAADI in the germline V gene. Trimming took 7 bases from V and 3 from J; bases not matched to a gene: 9. CDR3 sequence (DNA): TGCGCCAGCACACCGATAGCGGGATTTACAGATACGCAGTATTTT. Translating it yields CASTPIAGFTDTQYF.

This chain uses TRBV19 with TRBJ1-2, with a possible D match to TRBD1 (5 bases). The ends were cut back, 5 bases at V and 3 bases at J, with 16 bases in the middle. The germline V gene encodes CDR1 LNHDA and CDR2 SQIVND (reference sequence). The CDR3 loop spans 15 amino acids. The CDR3 DNA reads TGTGCCAGTAGTTTCGTACCCGGGACTTACTATGGCTACACCTTC. It specifies CASSFVPGTYYGYTF.

The CDR3 spells CASRTGLSYNEQFF. CDR3 in DNA: TGTGCCAGCAGGACAGGGTTATCCTACAATGAGCAGTTCTTC. The rearrangement uses TRBV6-5 and TRBJ2-1, with TRBD1 identical over 7 bases. Germline V lookup: CDR1 MNHEY, CDR2 SVGAGI. The CDR3 has 14 amino acids. The trim removed 6 bases at V and 1 base at J, leaving 3 bases unmatched.

V and J are TRBV27 and TRBJ1-6; no firm D call. CDR3 length equals 15 residues. In germline, CDR1 is MNHEY, CDR2 SMNVEV (reference sequence). Trimming removed 8 bases from V and 4 bases from J, with 15 bases in between. CDR3 region: CASAYKHPYNSPLHF. CDR3 coding DNA: TGTGCCAGCGCCTATAAACATCCGTATAATTCACCCCTCCACTTT.

The chain is built from TRBV28 and TRBJ2-1, with 9 bases matching TRBD2. V dropped 7 bases and J dropped 7; count of bases not matched to a gene: 11. Germline CDR1 and CDR2: MDHEN and SYDVKM. The length of the CDR3 is 15 residues. For the CDR3, the DNA is TGTGCCAGCACCCGAGGTAGCGGGAGAGTAAATGAGCAGTTCTTC. This encodes CASTRGSGRVNEQFF.

V and J are TRBV18 and TRBJ2-1; either TRBD1 or TRBD2 may supply D (5 bases each). Trimming stripped 1 base from V and 7 bases from J, with 11 bases between. This CDR3 contains 14 residues. The germline V gene has CDR1 KGHSH and CDR2 LQKENI. In nucleotides, the CDR3 is TGTGCCAGCTCACCACAGGGGACGGGAAATGAGCAGTTCTTC. Translating it yields CASSPQGTGNEQFF.

This chain links TRBV5-3 with TRBJ2-7; 10 nucleotides line up with TRBD1. TRBV5-3 is designated an ORF whose function remains uncertain. The CDR3 sequence is 17 residues long. Germline trimming cut 4 bases from V and 3 bases from J; bases unmatched to any gene: 13. CDR3 protein: CARSRGTRDRGFYEQYF. The CDR3 bases are TGTGCCAGAAGCAGAGGGACACGGGACAGGGGTTTCTACGAGCAGTACTTC.